These 30 T cell receptor beta chains share one sample of origin, sequenced in a study of T cells in Graves' hyperthyroidism and ophthalmopathy (dated by TCRdb to the late 2010s). The library came from multiplex PCR. Sequenced using an Illumina HiSeq 2000. The TCR beta CDR3 regions were amplified from RNA transcripts. For the first round of RT-PCR on the TCR CDR3, the HTBI primer set was used together with the Qiagen OneStep RT-PCR kit. TCRdb trimmed public reads at Q25 via fastp, called clones via MiXCR and kept in-frame beta chains. Each CDR3 protein gets just one entry, which takes the most common genes and DNA from the rows behind it. The sample contains 75,000 to 100,000 distinct CDR3 sequences, 35% to 50% of them found a single time. Approximately 10% of the sample is taken by the ten largest. The sequencing sample was made of peripheral blood or thyroid tissue (not recorded which). The receptor set was obtained from a woman aged 30 to 39 with Graves' hyperthyroidism.

Points on this clonotype: Just one base apart from a much larger clone, this may be a read error. The V and J genes are TRBV7-9 and TRBJ1-2; the match to TRBD1 covers 7 bases. This CDR3 region has 12 residues. CDR1 is SEHNR, CDR2 FQNEAQ, per germline (reference sequence). CDR3 bases: TGTGCCTGCAGGACGACAGGGTATGGCTACACCTTC. This gives the protein CACRTTGYGYTF.

The rearrangement uses TRBV20-1 and TRBJ1-3; D is undetermined. CDR3 size: 14 residues. V lost 3 bases to trimming and J lost 2 bases, with 11 bases between them. The germline V gene encodes CDR1 DFQATT and CDR2 SNEGSKA (reference sequence). CDR3 coding DNA: TGCAGTGCTAGGAAGGGTCTAGCTGGAAACACCATATATTTT. This sequence encodes CSARKGLAGNTIYF.

This clonotype was counted many times. The genes are TRBV20-1 and TRBJ1-1, with D uncertain. V lost 3 bases and J lost 7, with 6 bases in between. CDR1 DFQATT and CDR2 SNEGSKA come from the germline V gene (reference sequence). This CDR3 spans 10 amino acids. In DNA form, the CDR3 reads TGCAGTGCTAGGTGGGTTGAAGCTTTCTTT. Amino acid sequence: CSARWVEAFF.

This clonotype was counted many times. The rearrangement joins TRBV7-9 to TRBJ1-5; D is uncertain. V lost 1 base to trimming and J lost 12 bases, with 10 bases between them. The germline V gene has CDR1 SEHNR and CDR2 FQNEAQ (reference sequence). The CDR3 loop spans 12 amino acids. The CDR3 protein is CASSLGIGFQHF. Here the CDR3 DNA reads TGTGCCAGCAGCTTAGGGATAGGGTTCCAGCATTTT.

Ten or more counts support this clonotype. V usage is TRBV20-1 and J usage is TRBJ2-7; D gene ambiguous. This CDR3 contains 13 residues. Deletions cut 6 bases from V and 9 bases from J, with 21 bases between. The germline V gene encodes CDR1 DFQATT and CDR2 SNEGSKA (reference sequence). The CDR3 nucleotides are TGCAGTGCATATGGATCCCAGTCGGTGGGGCAGTACTTC. Translated: CSAYGSQSVGQYF.

At least ten counts were recorded for this clonotype. The V gene is TRBV9, the J gene TRBJ2-7; 7 nucleotides match TRBD2. The CDR3 spans 14 residues. The germline gives CDR1 SGDLS, CDR2 YYNGEE. J was trimmed by 5 bases and V by 4 bases; bases with no gene match: 9. In DNA, the CDR3 is TGTGCCAGCAGCCGCCCGGGACTATTGGACGAGCAGTACTTC. Translation: CASSRPGLLDEQYF. The complete variable domain, with remaining parts taken from reference TRBV9 and TRBJ2-7, reads DSGVTQTPKHLITATGQRVTLRCSPRSGDLSVYWYQQSLDQGLQFLIQYYNGEERAKGNILERFSAQQFPDLHSELNLSSLELGDSALYFCASSRPGLLDEQYFGPGTRLTVT.

V gene TRBV2 combines with J gene TRBJ2-2, with D possibly TRBD1 on 6 matching bases. CDR3 size: 15 residues. Trimming removed 7 bases at V and 4 bases at J, with 16 bases between. CDR1 and CDR2 from the germline V gene are SNHLY and FYNNEI. The CDR3 nucleotides read TGTGCCAGCAAGAGGCCGGGACACAGCACCGGGGAGCTGTTTTTT. It specifies CASKRPGHSTGELFF.

The chain uses TRBV15 and TRBJ1-1; D is ambiguous. The CDR3 length is 15 residues. Trimming shortened V by 3 bases and J by 7 bases, and 18 bases separated the two germline ends. The germline V gene encodes CDR1 LNHNV and CDR2 YYDKDF (reference sequence). In nucleotides, the CDR3 is TGTGCCACCAGCAGCTCCGACGGTTCAACTAGTGAAGCTTTCTTT. Amino acid sequence: CATSSSDGSTSEAFF.

The chain combines TRBV10-3 with TRBJ2-5; D gene uncertain. CDR3 length: 13 residues. V was pared by 2 bases and J by 5 bases, with 9 bases between. CDR1 is ENHRY and CDR2 is SYGVKD in the germline V gene. The CDR3 loop reads CAISETDGETQYF. The CDR3 bases are TGTGCCATCAGTGAGACGGACGGTGAGACCCAGTACTTC.

This clonotype has a handful of counts. The chain links TRBV28 to TRBJ1-2; 8 bases align to TRBD1. In germline, CDR1 is MDHEN, CDR2 SYDVKM. This CDR3 has 15 residues. J gave up 3 bases and V 4 bases, and 7 bases lay outside the gene matches. The chain's CDR3 is CASSSGTGYDYGYTF. The CDR3 bases are TGTGCCAGCAGTTCCGGGACAGGATATGACTATGGCTACACCTTC.

This rearrangement joins TRBV12-3 or TRBV12-4 to TRBJ2-5; D might be TRBD1 (6 bases). There are 13 residues in the CDR3. V was pared by 5 bases and J by 7 bases, with 14 bases between. DNA for the CDR3: TGTGCCAGCAGTGCACAGGGATGGGGGACCCAGTACTTC. Its translation: CASSAQGWGTQYF.

The table lists this clonotype with many counts. J is TRBJ2-3 and V is TRBV12-3 or TRBV12-4, with 8 nucleotides matching TRBD2. The CDR3 is made up of 15 amino acids. The V segment lost 2 bases and the J segment 3 bases; nucleotides outside the gene matches: 4. CDR3 nucleotides: TGTGCCAGCAGTTTATGGGCGGGAGGAACAGATACGCAGTATTTT. Protein: CASSLWAGGTDTQYF.

CDR3 amino acids: CSARDPARNQPLHF. CDR3 sequence (DNA): TGCAGTGCTAGGGATCCGGCCCGCAATCAGCCCCTCCACTTT. The rearrangement joins TRBV20-1 to TRBJ1-6; D is unclear. The CDR3 runs 14 residues. Looked up from germline, CDR1 is DFQATT and CDR2 is SNEGSKA (reference sequence). The ends were cut back, 3 bases at V and 13 bases at J, with 19 bases in the middle.

This chain links TRBV7-6 with TRBJ2-2, with D possibly being TRBD1 or TRBD2 (6 bases each). V was pared by 6 bases and J by 2 bases, with 13 bases between. The CDR3 loop spans 15 amino acids. Germline lookup yields CDR1 SGHVS and CDR2 FNYEAQ. The CDR3 region has the DNA TGTGCCAGCAGAAGGGGGGAAGGAAACACCGGGGAGCTGTTTTTT. Translating gives CASRRGEGNTGELFF.

The chain is built from TRBV20-1 and TRBJ2-5; 9 bases align to TRBD1. The CDR3 extends over 13 amino acids. The ends lost 2 bases at V and 5 bases at J; junction bases unmatched: 3. CDR1 and CDR2 (germline): DFQATT, SNEGSKA (reference sequence). The DNA of the CDR3 is TGCAGTGCTAGACCCGGACAGGGGGAGACCCAGTACTTC. Encoded protein: CSARPGQGETQYF.

V gene TRBV13 combines with J gene TRBJ1-1, with 7 bases fitting TRBD1. Losses at the gene ends were 5 bases for V and 0 bases for J; bases not matched to a gene: 3. The V gene's germline CDR1 is PRHDT and CDR2 FYEKMQ (reference sequence). The CDR3 is 14 residues long. The CDR3 DNA reads TGTGCCAGCAGCCCGGGACAGATGAACACTGAAGCTTTCTTT. It yields the protein CASSPGQMNTEAFF.

This clonotype was seen ten or more times. The chain combines TRBV4-2 with TRBJ1-2; D is possibly TRBD1 (6 bases). The CDR3 contains 16 residues. V lost 4 bases to trimming and J lost 1 base, with 16 bases between them. In germline, CDR1 is LGHNA, CDR2 YNFKEQ. The CDR3 spells CASSRSSGGLNYGYTF. The CDR3 region has the DNA TGTGCCAGCAGCCGCTCCAGTGGGGGGCTTAACTATGGCTACACCTTC.

V and J are TRBV7-9 and TRBJ2-2, with D unresolved. The V gene lost 6 bases and the J gene lost 2 bases, with 10 bases spanning the gap. Germline-derived CDR1 and CDR2 are SEHNR and FQNEAQ (reference sequence). The length of the CDR3 is 14 residues. The CDR3 DNA reads TGTGCCAGCAGTATCGGAGTAAACACCGGGGAGCTGTTTTTT. Translation: CASSIGVNTGELFF.

This clonotype was recorded many times. The chain uses TRBV9 and TRBJ2-2; D ambiguous. Trimming cost V 4 bases and J 8 bases, with 15 bases left between them. The germline CDR1 and CDR2 sequences are SGDLS and YYNGEE. The CDR3 covers 14 residues. CDR3 in DNA: TGTGCCAGCAGCACCTCCATGGTCGTAGGGGAGCTGTTTTTT. It is translated as CASSTSMVVGELFF.

The gene calls are TRBV5-1 and TRBJ2-3; D tentatively fits TRBD1 or TRBD2 (5 bases each). This CDR3 is built from 15 residues. Germline V gene sequence: CDR1 SGHRS, CDR2 YFSETQ. Trimming left V 1 base short and J 2 bases short, with 11 bases between. The chain's CDR3 is CASSLWGSSTDTQYF. The CDR3 nucleotides are TGCGCCAGCAGCTTGTGGGGGTCCTCCACAGATACGCAGTATTTT.

To note about this clonotype: Because it lacks the conserved phenylalanine or tryptophan at the end, this CDR3 is likely a read error. The CDR3 DNA reads as TGTGCCACCAGCCCCCCCCTGGGGCAGAACACCGGGGAGCTGTTTTCT. Amino acids: CATSPPLGQNTGELFS. The chain couples TRBV15 to TRBJ2-2, with a possible D match to TRBD1 (5 bases). V was trimmed by 5 bases and J by 1 base, leaving 14 bases between them. Germline values: CDR1 LNHNV, CDR2 YYDKDF (reference sequence). The CDR3 contains 16 residues.

This clonotype was observed many times. The J gene is TRBJ1-1, the V gene TRBV2; D might be TRBD1 (6 bases). Looked up from germline, CDR1 is SNHLY and CDR2 is FYNNEI. Trimming cost V 8 bases and J 11 bases, with 18 bases left between them. The CDR3 is 12 residues long. The CDR3 sequence: CASGGAGNSAFF. As DNA, the CDR3 is TGTGCCAGCGGGGGGGCAGGGAATTCGGCTTTCTTT. Combining the CDR3 with reference TRBV2 and TRBJ1-1 gives the whole variable domain EPEVTQTPSHQVTQMGQEVILRCVPISNHLYFYWYRQILGQKVEFLVSFYNNEISEKSEIFDDQFSVERPDGSNFTLKIRSTKLEDSAMYFCASGGAGNSAFFGQGTRLTVV.

The chain is built from TRBV10-3 and TRBJ2-7; TRBD1 agrees at 9 bases. The CDR3 runs 14 residues. The J segment lost 6 bases and the V segment lost 10 bases, leaving 13 bases of the junction unmatched. CDR1 and CDR2 from the germline V gene are ENHRY and SYGVKD. CDR3 nucleotides: TGTGCCAGCAGGCCGGGACAGGGAACTTCCGAGCAGTACTTC. It is translated as CASRPGQGTSEQYF.

As DNA, the CDR3 is TGTGCCAGCAGCCTAGACAGGGGATCCTATGGCTACACCTTC. It is translated as CASSLDRGSYGYTF. This chain connects TRBV5-4 to TRBJ1-2, with 8 bases lining up with TRBD1. V was clipped by 4 bases and J by 4 bases; unmatched bases: 6. The CDR3 covers 14 residues. From germline, CDR1 is SGHNT and CDR2 YYREEE (reference sequence).

This clonotype has more than one count but fewer than ten. The V call is TRBV20-1, the J call TRBJ2-3; no firm D call. This CDR3 is 13 amino acids long. In germline, CDR1 is DFQATT, CDR2 SNEGSKA (reference sequence). Trimming removed 1 base from V and 6 bases from J, with 11 bases in between. CDR3 nucleotide sequence: TGCAGTGCTAGAGGGCCAGGCCTGGATACGCAGTATTTT. This codes for CSARGPGLDTQYF.

Of note for this clonotype: A read error may produce the germline difference seen at one junction end. The rearrangement joins TRBV2 to TRBJ2-2; D is perhaps TRBD2 (5 bases). The CDR3 has 14 amino acids. The V gene's germline CDR1 is SNHLY and CDR2 FYNNEI. CDR3 in DNA: TGTGCCAGCCGCAGAGCAGTGAACACCGGGGAGCTGTCTTTT. As protein: CASRRAVNTGELSF.

This clonotype was observed at least ten times. This chain connects TRBV28 to TRBJ1-6; D is perhaps TRBD1 (5 bases). V dropped 5 bases and J dropped 8 bases, with 16 bases sitting between them. Germline V gene data show CDR1 as MDHEN and CDR2 as SYDVKM. This CDR3 has 15 residues. The CDR3 loop reads CASSQGTWADSPLHF. The CDR3 bases are TGTGCCAGCAGTCAAGGGACCTGGGCCGATTCACCCCTCCACTTT.

This clonotype was observed many times. The rearrangement links TRBV20-1 to TRBJ2-2; D perhaps matches TRBD2 (5 bases). There are 14 residues in the CDR3. Germline loops: CDR1 DFQATT, CDR2 SNEGSKA (reference sequence). Trimming took 3 bases from V and 1 from J, leaving 9 bases between them. In DNA, the CDR3 is TGCAGTGCTAGGGACGGGATGAACACCGGGGAGCTGTTTTTT. It is translated as CSARDGMNTGELFF.

This clonotype was seen at least ten times. V gene TRBV25-1 combines with J gene TRBJ2-3, with TRBD2 matching over 9 bases. J was trimmed by 4 bases and V by 1 base; bases with no gene match: 3. The CDR3 covers 15 residues. Looked up from germline, CDR1 is MGHDK and CDR2 is SYGVNS. The CDR3 sequence: CASSEWGGRADTQYF. In nucleotides, the CDR3 is TGTGCCAGCAGTGAATGGGGCGGGAGGGCAGATACGCAGTATTTT.

A few counts support this clonotype. This chain connects TRBV7-9 to TRBJ1-1; 11 nucleotides line up with TRBD1. J gave up 9 bases and V 7 bases, and 7 bases lay outside the gene matches. The CDR3 consists of 13 residues. The germline V gene encodes CDR1 SEHNR and CDR2 FQNEAQ (reference sequence). This CDR3 reads CASNVGQGGQAFF. The CDR3 nucleotides read TGTGCCAGCAACGTGGGACAGGGGGGACAAGCTTTCTTT.